The next 32 T cell receptor beta chains were all read from a single sample in a study of blood T cell repertoires in COVID-19. Produced via immunoSEQ multiplex PCR; TCRdb's table is partial and in-frame only. This sample yields around 100,000 clones, of which around 86% are seen a single time; about 4.5% belongs to the top ten. The source material was peripheral blood. The receptors derive from a man aged 40-49 years with acute or convalescent COVID-19.

The rearrangement links TRBV5-1 to TRBJ2-7; the D gene is possibly TRBD1 (5 bases). Trimming took off 0 bases at V and 3 bases at J, with 10 bases between the two ends. The germline V gene has CDR1 SGHRS and CDR2 YFSETQ. The CDR3 contains 14 residues. The CDR3 nucleotides read TGCGCCAGCAGCTTGGAGACAGCGAACTACGAGCAGTACTTC. Protein sequence: CASSLETANYEQYF.

This clone was detected a few times. This sequence joins TRBV27 and TRBJ2-7, with 8 nucleotides matching TRBD1. J lost 3 bases, V lost 5 bases, and 12 bases had no gene match. The germline V gene encodes CDR1 MNHEY and CDR2 SMNVEV (reference sequence). This CDR3 region has 16 residues. The CDR3 DNA follows: TGTGCCAGCAGTCCGACAGACAGGGGTTGGAGCTACGAGCAGTACTTC. It codes for CASSPTDRGWSYEQYF.

V and J are TRBV30 and TRBJ2-6; D perhaps matches TRBD1 (5 bases). V was trimmed by 8 bases and J by 0 bases, leaving 14 bases between them. The CDR3 contains 15 residues. Germline V gene lookup returns CDR1 GTSNPN and CDR2 SVGIG (reference sequence). The CDR3 sequence: CAGDRKPSGANVLTF. The DNA of the CDR3 is TGTGCCGGAGACAGAAAACCCTCTGGGGCCAACGTCCTGACTTTC. The whole variable domain, filled in from reference TRBV30 and TRBJ2-6, reads SQTIHQWPATLVQPVGSPLSLECTVEGTSNPNLYWYRQAAGRGLQLLFYSVGIGQISSEVPQNLSASRPQDRQFILSSKKLLLSDSGFYLCAGDRKPSGANVLTFGAGSRLTVL.

With respect to this clone: The same CDR3 can be traced to other DNA sequences in this sample. CDR3: CSARQGAGYTF. The CDR3 DNA follows: TGCAGTGCTAGACAGGGGGCCGGCTACACCTTC. The genes are TRBV20-1 and TRBJ1-2; 8 nucleotides match TRBD1. Germline V CDR1 and CDR2: DFQATT, SNEGSKA (reference sequence). CDR3 size: 11 residues. V was pared by 2 bases and J by 8 bases, with 1 base of the junction left unmatched.

This clone was counted only a few times. The chain is built from TRBV7-6 and TRBJ2-1, with 7 positions matching TRBD2. J gave up 7 bases and V 5 bases, and 11 bases lay outside the gene matches. The CDR3 has 15 residues. Germline V lookup: CDR1 SGHVS, CDR2 FNYEAQ. The CDR3 loop is CASSPYDGGGNEQFF. In nucleotides, the CDR3 is TGTGCCAGCAGCCCCTATGACGGGGGAGGGAATGAGCAGTTCTTC.

In its sample, this clone was seen a few times. This chain uses TRBV11-2 with TRBJ2-7; TRBD2 might be the D (5 bases). Germline V gene sequence: CDR1 SGHAT, CDR2 FQNNGV. Trimming cost V 1 base and J 1 base, with 11 bases left between them. This CDR3 is 15 amino acids long. CDR3 bases: TGTGCCAGCAGCTTAGGCCAAGCGGAATCCTACGAGCAGTACTTC. Its protein product is CASSLGQAESYEQYF.

The rearrangement links TRBV5-8 to TRBJ1-4; D is unresolved. Germline lookup yields CDR1 SGHTS and CDR2 YDEGEE. There are 13 residues in the CDR3. The ends were cut back, 4 bases at V and 1 base at J, with 5 bases in the middle. CDR3 region: CASSERTNEKLFF. The DNA of the CDR3 is TGTGCCAGCAGCGAGAGAACTAATGAAAAACTGTTTTTT. The variable domain in full, with the rest retrieved from reference TRBV5-8 and TRBJ1-4, is EAGVTQSPTHLIKTRGQQATLRCSPISGHTSVYWYQQALGLGLQFLLWYDEGEERNRGNFPPRFSGRQFPNYSSELNVNALELEDSALYLCASSERTNEKLFFGSGTQLSVL.

This sequence joins TRBV19 and TRBJ2-6; 7 bases match TRBD1. The CDR3 contains 18 residues. Germline V gives CDR1 LNHDA, CDR2 SQIVND (reference sequence). V gave up 3 bases and J gave up 4 bases; unmatched junction bases: 12. The DNA for the CDR3 is TGTGCCAGTAGTATTGTCTGGTCAGGGGGTGGCGGGGCCAACGTCCTGACTTTC. It codes for CASSIVWSGGGGANVLTF.

V and J are TRBV13 and TRBJ2-7; TRBD2 aligns across 8 bases. The CDR3 runs to 14 residues. The V gene's germline CDR1 is PRHDT and CDR2 FYEKMQ (reference sequence). The trim removed 0 bases at V and 3 bases at J, leaving 1 base unmatched. The CDR3 region has the DNA TGTGCCAGCAGCTTAGGGACTAGCGTCTACGAGCAGTACTTC. Translation: CASSLGTSVYEQYF.

This chain uses TRBV10-2 with TRBJ1-1, with TRBD1 as a possible D gene (6 bases). Trimming took off 6 bases at V and 1 base at J, with 12 bases between the two ends. Germline-derived CDR1 and CDR2 are WSHSY and SAAADI. The CDR3 contains 14 residues. CDR3 protein: CASRPGQTNTEAFF. The CDR3 region has the DNA TGCGCCAGCAGGCCCGGACAGACGAACACTGAAGCTTTCTTT.

This sequence joins TRBV5-4 and TRBJ1-2, with 12 bases matching TRBD1. The trim removed 5 bases at V and 7 bases at J, leaving 9 bases unmatched. Germline V gene sequence: CDR1 SGHNT, CDR2 YYREEE (reference sequence). The CDR3 covers 15 residues. The CDR3 bases are TGTGCCAGCAGGTATCCCGGGACAGGGGGCTCTGGCTACACCTTC. Its protein is CASRYPGTGGSGYTF.

The rearrangement uses TRBV5-6 and TRBJ1-6; the match to TRBD1 covers 10 bases. CDR1 SGHDT and CDR2 YYEEEE come from the germline V gene. Trimming cost V 4 bases and J 8 bases; bases outside gene matches: 3. CDR3 length equals 14 residues. CDR3 residues: CASSLGQGDSPLHF. CDR3 DNA: TGTGCCAGCAGCCTCGGACAGGGGGATTCACCCCTCCACTTT.

The V gene is TRBV5-1, the J gene TRBJ2-1, with D perhaps matching TRBD2 (6 bases). The CDR3 is 15 amino acids. Germline CDR1 is SGHRS and CDR2 is YFSETQ. V was cut by 1 base and J by 3 bases, with 11 bases left in between. The CDR3 region has the DNA TGCGCCAGCAGCTTGCCTGGCGGGGACTACAATGAGCAGTTCTTC. Residues: CASSLPGGDYNEQFF.

This chain joins TRBV2 and TRBJ1-4; 7 bases align to TRBD1. The germline gives CDR1 SNHLY, CDR2 FYNNEI. The CDR3 runs to 20 residues. Trimming at V came to 5 bases and at J to 6 bases, leaving 24 bases not matched to a gene. CDR3 nucleotide sequence: TGTGCCAGCAGTTCTAAGCCAGGGGGAAATTTGCGGCTGAGGGATGAAAAACTGTTTTTT. Its protein is CASSSKPGGNLRLRDEKLFF.

J is TRBJ1-2 and V is TRBV15; the D is unclear. The CDR3 consists of 13 residues. Between the trimmed V and J ends, which lost 0 bases and 4 bases, there was a span of 6 bases. Germline V gene sequence: CDR1 LNHNV, CDR2 YYDKDF (reference sequence). CDR3 in DNA: TGTGCCACCAGCAGAGATAGAGGCTATGGCTACACCTTC. As protein: CATSRDRGYGYTF.

This clone was counted once. The genes are TRBV6-6 and TRBJ2-5; 12 bases agree with TRBD2. Losses at the gene ends were 7 bases for V and 6 bases for J; bases not matched to a gene: 9. This CDR3 comprises 15 residues. CDR1 MNHNY and CDR2 SVGAGI come from the germline V gene (reference sequence). The CDR3 protein is CASTPTSGGPQTQYF. CDR3 in DNA: TGTGCCAGCACCCCGACTAGCGGGGGCCCTCAGACCCAGTACTTC.

The chain recombines TRBV9 with TRBJ1-1; 7 positions agree with TRBD1. Germline trimming cut 3 bases from V and 1 base from J; bases unmatched to any gene: 3. CDR3 length equals 14 residues. Germline V gene sequence: CDR1 SGDLS, CDR2 YYNGEE. The CDR3 DNA reads as TGTGCCAGCAGCGAGGGGGCCGGGAACACTGAAGCTTTCTTT. Its translation: CASSEGAGNTEAFF.

The chain couples TRBV6-4 to TRBJ2-3, with D unresolved. The V and J ends lost 5 bases and 4 bases respectively, with 10 bases between them. The CDR3 has 13 amino acids. In germline, CDR1 is MRHNA, CDR2 SNTAGT. The CDR3 region is CASSRDEADTQYF. The CDR3 nucleotides read TGTGCCAGCAGTCGAGATGAGGCAGATACGCAGTATTTT.

The rearrangement uses TRBV19 and TRBJ2-2, with TRBD1 matching 9 bases. V trimming: 5 bases; J trimming: 5 bases; junction bases outside the gene matches: 6. The CDR3 has 15 residues. Germline V gives CDR1 LNHDA, CDR2 SQIVND (reference sequence). This CDR3 is CASSSTGGVTGELFF. CDR3 sequence (DNA): TGTGCCAGTAGTTCGACAGGGGGTGTTACCGGGGAGCTGTTTTTT.

This chain links TRBV14 with TRBJ1-6, with a tentative D call TRBD1 (5 bases). CDR3 length: 15 residues. Trimming shortened V by 1 base and J by 10 bases, and 14 bases separated the two germline ends. CDR1 and CDR2 from the germline V gene are SGHDN and FVKESK. Written as DNA, the CDR3 is TGTGCCAGCAGCCAAGGGACACCCCGGAGATCACCCCTCCACTTT. Residues: CASSQGTPRRSPLHF.

This chain joins TRBV7-2 and TRBJ2-2; D is possibly TRBD2 (5 bases). V lost 2 bases and J lost 6, with 13 bases in between. This CDR3 is built from 15 residues. Looked up from germline, CDR1 is SGHTA and CDR2 is FQGNSA. For the CDR3, the DNA is TGTGCCAGCAGCTTATCTTACGGGAATGCCGGGGAGCTGTTTTTT. Protein product: CASSLSYGNAGELFF.

This chain joins TRBV30 and TRBJ1-5, with a weak D call TRBD1 (5 bases). Germline CDR1 reads GTSNPN; CDR2 reads SVGIG (reference sequence). Trimming left V 1 base short and J 3 bases short, with 10 bases between. CDR3 size: 14 residues. The DNA of the CDR3 is TGTGCCTGGAGTGAAGGGACTACCAATCAGCCCCAGCATTTT. This translates into CAWSEGTTNQPQHF.

The rearrangement joins TRBV5-6 to TRBJ2-5; possible D gene TRBD1, 5 bases. This CDR3 spans 13 amino acids. The V and J ends lost 0 bases and 3 bases respectively, with 6 bases between them. Germline V gives CDR1 SGHDT, CDR2 YYEEEE. The CDR3 DNA follows: TGTGCCAGCAGCTTGGTGACAGAAGAGACCCAGTACTTC. Translated: CASSLVTEETQYF.

This clone was seen only a few times. The chain has TRBV4-3 and TRBJ1-2; 7 bases map to TRBD1. This CDR3 has 13 amino acids. V shed 3 bases and J 7 bases; nucleotides not matched to a gene: 5. Germline CDR1 reads LGHNA; CDR2 reads YSLEER. In DNA, the CDR3 is TGCGCCAGCAGCCACCGACAGGGCGCTGGCTACACCTTC. Translating gives CASSHRQGAGYTF.

The chain links TRBV5-1 to TRBJ2-4; 8 bases agree with TRBD1. The J segment lost 0 bases and the V segment lost 5 bases, leaving 7 bases of the junction unmatched. Germline CDR1 and CDR2: SGHRS and YFSETQ. This CDR3 is built from 16 residues. CDR3 DNA: TGCGCCAGCAGTTCGACAGGGGTCGTAGCCAAAAACATTCAGTACTTC. Its translation is CASSSTGVVAKNIQYF.

The rearrangement links TRBV19 to TRBJ2-5; D gene unclear. This CDR3 has 14 residues. The V gene lost 3 bases and the J gene lost 2 bases, with 10 bases spanning the gap. The germline V gene encodes CDR1 LNHDA and CDR2 SQIVND (reference sequence). CDR3 protein: CASSIHTTQETQYF. As DNA, the CDR3 is TGTGCCAGTAGTATCCACACGACACAAGAGACCCAGTACTTC.

The chain links TRBV6-2 or TRBV6-3 to TRBJ2-3; 8 nucleotides match TRBD2. CDR3 length equals 20 residues. Germline CDR1 is MNHEY and CDR2 is SVGEGT. J lost 0 bases, V lost 2 bases, and 16 bases had no gene match. In DNA form, the CDR3 reads TGTGCCAGCAGTTACGGGGGAGGAGCGGGGGCGACGACTAGCACAGATACGCAGTATTTT. Residues: CASSYGGGAGATTSTDTQYF.

This chain connects TRBV18 to TRBJ2-7; 7 nucleotides agree with TRBD2. CDR3 length: 14 residues. V lost 3 bases, J lost 7 bases, and 9 bases stayed unmatched. Germline CDR1 is KGHSH and CDR2 is LQKENI. The CDR3: CASSPEAQGGEQYF. CDR3 DNA: TGTGCCAGCTCACCCGAAGCGCAGGGAGGGGAGCAGTACTTC.

In its sample, this clone was seen a few times. The CDR3 sequence is CASGFPPRFGGNEQFF. Here the CDR3 DNA reads TGTGCTAGTGGTTTTCCCCCTCGCTTCGGTGGCAATGAGCAGTTCTTC. This chain uses TRBV12-5 with TRBJ2-1; no reliable D call. Trimming cost V 3 bases and J 6 bases, with 18 bases left between them. The CDR3 consists of 16 residues. In germline, CDR1 is LGHNT, CDR2 FRNRAP.

The chain has TRBV18 and TRBJ2-2, with D perhaps matching TRBD1 (5 bases). The CDR3 consists of 14 residues. V was pared by 3 bases and J by 5 bases, with 10 bases between. Germline CDR1 is KGHSH and CDR2 is LQKENI. CDR3 sequence reads: CASSPAKGTGELFF. The CDR3 DNA sequence: TGTGCCAGCTCACCGGCCAAGGGGACCGGGGAGCTGTTTTTT. Drawing the rest from reference TRBV18 and TRBJ2-2, the complete variable domain is NAGVMQNPRHLVRRRGQEARLRCSPMKGHSHVYWYRQLPEEGLKFMVYLQKENIIDESGMPKERFSAEFPKEGPSILRIQQVVRGDSAAYFCASSPAKGTGELFFGEGSRLTVL.

This clone was seen a handful of times. V and J are TRBV14 and TRBJ1-3; no clear D. The CDR3 totals 15 residues. CDR1 and CDR2 from the germline V gene are SGHDN and FVKESK. V gave up 1 base and J gave up 4 bases, with 11 bases separating them. The CDR3 nucleotides are TGTGCCAGCAGCCAAGTACGGGAGCTCGGAAACACCATATATTTT. Its protein is CASSQVRELGNTIYF.

The genes are TRBV19 and TRBJ2-2; 9 nucleotides agree with TRBD1. Germline V gives CDR1 LNHDA, CDR2 SQIVND (reference sequence). Trimming removed 5 bases from V and 8 bases from J; junction bases left unmatched: 6. This CDR3 is 14 amino acids long. As DNA, the CDR3 is TGTGCCAGTAGTGTACAGGGGGCAAGGGGGGAGCTGTTTTTT. It is translated as CASSVQGARGELFF.